This is a list of T cell receptor beta chains from one sample in a study of CD8+CD57+ T cells in acquired aplastic anemia. One entry per CDR3 protein results from TCRdb running MiXCR on the reads. The data contain about 190,000 distinct CDR3 sequences, less than 70% of them singletons. The specimen was sorted CD4+, CD8+, or CD8+CD57+ T cells (not recorded which) from PBMCs. The source of these receptors is a human donor in good health, serving as a control. Each CDR3 is given with its conserved first and last residue. The D gene is left open where the match is weak. For some rows the clone size is stated as once, few or many, or as a class when expanded; others skip it.

J gene: TRBJ1-5; clone size: many; D gene: .; V gene: TRBV19; CDR3 protein: CATAQGLDQPQHF; CDR3 DNA: TGTGCCACGGCCCAGGGGCTAGATCAGCCCCAGCATTTT
J gene: TRBJ1-1; clone size: many; D gene: TRBD1; V gene: TRBV20-1; CDR3 protein: CSASVFGTGNLEAFF; CDR3 DNA: TGCAGTGCTAGCGTCTTTGGGACAGGGAACCTTGAAGCTTTCTTT
J gene: TRBJ2-5; clone size: once; D gene: .; V gene: TRBV20-1; CDR3 protein: CSASPTETQYF; CDR3 DNA: TGCAGTGCCAGCCCTACGGAGACCCAGTACTTC
J gene: TRBJ2-5; clone size: many; D gene: .; V gene: TRBV7-3; CDR3 protein: CASSLRGGGQETQYF; CDR3 DNA: TGTGCCAGCAGCTTAAGAGGAGGAGGTCAAGAGACCCAGTACTTC
J gene: TRBJ1-2; clone size: .; D gene: .; V gene: TRBV6-5; CDR3 protein: CASLQDSGYTF; CDR3 DNA: TGTGCCAGTCTCCAGGACAGTGGCTACACCTTC
J gene: TRBJ2-4; clone size: .; D gene: .; V gene: TRBV20-1; CDR3 protein: CSARQSRDRAKNIQYF; CDR3 DNA: TGCAGTGCTAGACAATCTCGAGACAGGGCCAAAAACATTCAGTACTTC
J gene: TRBJ1-1; clone size: .; D gene: TRBD1; V gene: TRBV15; CDR3 protein: CATSRDRWAAGGEPKAFF; CDR3 DNA: TGTGCCACCAGCAGAGATAGGTGGGCGGCAGGGGGCGAGCCGAAGGCTTTCTTT
J gene: TRBJ1-2; clone size: many; D gene: .; V gene: TRBV5-1; CDR3 protein: CASSQTGITDGYTF; CDR3 DNA: TGCGCCAGCAGCCAAACAGGGATAACGGATGGCTACACCTTC
J gene: TRBJ2-7; clone size: .; D gene: TRBD1; V gene: TRBV24-1; CDR3 protein: CATSDPQGGYYEQYF; CDR3 DNA: TGTGCCACCAGTGATCCACAGGGGGGATACTACGAGCAGTACTTC
J gene: TRBJ1-6; clone size: many; D gene: TRBD1; V gene: TRBV12-3/TRBV12-4; CDR3 protein: CASSQGQGHSPLHF; CDR3 DNA: TGTGCCAGCAGTCAGGGACAGGGGCATTCACCCCTCCACTTT
J gene: TRBJ2-1; clone size: .; D gene: .; V gene: TRBV4-1; CDR3 protein: CASSQGVLRNEQFF; CDR3 DNA: TGCGCCAGCAGCCAAGGGGTCCTTAGGAATGAGCAGTTCTTC
J gene: TRBJ2-3; clone size: many; D gene: TRBD1; V gene: TRBV7-2; CDR3 protein: CASSLRRQGTGDTQYF; CDR3 DNA: TGTGCCAGCAGCTTAAGGCGACAGGGGACCGGAGATACGCAGTATTTT
J gene: TRBJ2-1; clone size: once; D gene: TRBD1; V gene: TRBV10-3; CDR3 protein: CAIAGTGSSYNEQFF; CDR3 DNA: TGTGCCATCGCGGGGACAGGGAGCTCCTACAATGAGCAGTTCTTC
J gene: TRBJ2-3; clone size: .; D gene: .; V gene: TRBV2; CDR3 protein: CASSAADTQYF; CDR3 DNA: TGTGCCAGCAGTGCTGCGGATACGCAGTATTTT
J gene: TRBJ2-1; clone size: .; D gene: .; V gene: TRBV7-9; CDR3 protein: CAITDLAPYNEQFF; CDR3 DNA: TGTGCCATCACCGATCTAGCGCCTTACAATGAGCAGTTCTTC
J gene: TRBJ1-4; clone size: few; D gene: .; V gene: TRBV28; CDR3 protein: CASRDPGDEKLFF; CDR3 DNA: TGTGCCAGCCGGGACCCGGGGGATGAAAAACTGTTTTTT
J gene: TRBJ2-1; clone size: many; D gene: TRBD2; V gene: TRBV7-2; CDR3 protein: CASSSSGGDYDEQFF; CDR3 DNA: TGTGCCAGCAGTTCTAGCGGGGGGGATTACGATGAGCAGTTCTTC
J gene: TRBJ1-5; clone size: .; D gene: .; V gene: TRBV10-2; CDR3 protein: CASSERQGGSQPQHF; CDR3 DNA: TGCGCCAGCAGTGAGCGGCAGGGAGGGAGTCAGCCCCAGCATTTT
J gene: TRBJ2-1; clone size: many; D gene: .; V gene: TRBV6-5; CDR3 protein: CASSYDPRSSYNEQFF; CDR3 DNA: TGTGCCAGCAGTTACGATCCAAGGAGCTCCTACAATGAGCAGTTCTTC
J gene: TRBJ2-3; clone size: .; D gene: TRBD1; V gene: TRBV28; CDR3 protein: CASSRGQALCTDTQYF; CDR3 DNA: TGTGCCAGCAGTCGGGGACAGGCTTTATGCACAGATACGCAGTATTTT
J gene: TRBJ1-4; clone size: .; D gene: TRBD1; V gene: TRBV7-2; CDR3 protein: CASSPTGFDEKLFF; CDR3 DNA: TGTGCCAGCAGCCCGACAGGGTTTGATGAAAAACTGTTTTTT
J gene: TRBJ2-3; clone size: .; D gene: .; V gene: TRBV9; CDR3 protein: CASSVGSVADTQYF; CDR3 DNA: TGTGCCAGCAGCGTCGGTAGCGTGGCGGATACGCAGTATTTT
J gene: TRBJ2-7; clone size: few; D gene: TRBD2; V gene: TRBV5-4; CDR3 protein: CASSVASGVDYEQYF; CDR3 DNA: TGTGCCAGCAGCGTTGCTAGCGGGGTCGACTACGAGCAGTACTTC
J gene: TRBJ1-1; clone size: .; D gene: .; V gene: TRBV29-1; CDR3 protein: CSVVSGTLMNTEAFF; CDR3 DNA: TGCAGCGTTGTGTCTGGGACCTTAATGAACACTGAAGCTTTCTTT
J gene: TRBJ1-4; clone size: .; D gene: .; V gene: TRBV3-1; CDR3 protein: CASSQTGGGRSEELFF; CDR3 DNA: TGTGCCAGCAGCCAAACGGGGGGGGGCCGTAGTGAAGAACTGTTTTTT
J gene: TRBJ2-1; clone size: few; D gene: .; V gene: TRBV6-6; CDR3 protein: CASSYPGGQEPYNEQFF; CDR3 DNA: TGTGCCAGCAGTTACCCGGGGGGACAGGAGCCATACAATGAGCAGTTCTTC
J gene: TRBJ1-2; clone size: .; D gene: TRBD1; V gene: TRBV5-6; CDR3 protein: CASSLGDRGYTF; CDR3 DNA: TGTGCCAGCAGCTTAGGCGACAGGGGATACACCTTC